This T cell receptor beta chain was retrieved from a study of shared clonotypes between healthy human individuals. The study's findings and limits: The rarefaction results pointed to incomplete sorted-subset sequencing despite large depth.

For this clone: What it binds is unknown.

The CDR3 is made up of 17 amino acids. Looked up from germline, CDR1 is SGHTA and CDR2 is FQGTGA. V dropped 0 bases and J dropped 4; count of bases not matched to a gene: 9. Only in-frame clones appear in the TCRdb table, and some are missing; sequencing was by immunoSEQ multiplex PCR. Of almost 750,000 clones listed, 55% to 75% are singletons. The chain recombines TRBV7-3 with TRBJ2-5; 9 positions agree with TRBD2. This clonotype was sampled from a woman in her twenties or thirties in good health. Material: memory CD4+ T cells sorted from blood. Subset noted: CD45RA-negative fraction. DNA for the CDR3: TGTGCCAGCAGCTTAACGGGACCGGGACTAGCCAGAGAGACCCAGTACTTC. Translated, it gives CASSLTGPGLARETQYF.